This section outlines one TCR beta chain sequence together with its context. This specimen belongs to a study of blood T cell repertoires in COVID-19. Background on the study: Samples of COVID-19 (acute and convalescent) were obtained from the United States, Italy and Spain. PBMCs, B-cell-depleted T cells, or T cells were the source of the cDNA or gDNA that made up the material.

In the original processing: Quantification of nucleated cells was approximated via reference gene primer amplification. Assay: immunoSEQ multiplex PCR; the TCRdb copy retains only in-frame clones and omits some. The V and J calls and clone size come from that table; D and trimming were worked out from the DNA. The sample lists some 240,000 clones; 75% to 85% were seen once. With V trimmed by 4 bases and J by 7 bases, 3 bases remained unmatched. The germline CDR1 and CDR2 sequences are SGHTA and FQGTGA. The CDR3 covers 15 residues. The rearrangement links TRBV7-3 to TRBJ1-6, with 11 bases identical to TRBD1. Sample: peripheral blood. This TCR was recovered from a woman in her 40s who had recovered from COVID-19. The chain's CDR3 is CASSSGQGANSPLHF. The CDR3 nucleotides are TGTGCCAGCAGCTCCGGACAGGGGGCGAATTCACCCCTCCACTTT.